This T cell receptor beta chain was sequenced for a study of glioma-infiltrating T cells after dendritic cell vaccination. PBMC sampling occurred before vaccination, two weeks after the third dose, and at progression. Up to about 2 ug genomic DNA was used for TCRB CDR3 amplification. The PCR used 60 V beta and 13 J beta primers. Only in-frame clones appear in the TCRdb table, and some are missing; sequencing was by immunoSEQ multiplex PCR. The data show about 73,000 clones, more than 65% seen once. Sequenced material: blood, taken before dendritic cell vaccination. This sequence originates from a human donor with glioblastoma.

The CDR3 spells CASSKGSQGTQYF. CDR3 DNA sequence: TGTGCCAGCAGCAAGGGGTCCCAGGGGACCCAGTACTTC. The rearrangement links TRBV9 to TRBJ2-5, with D perhaps TRBD1 (5 bases). The V end lost 4 bases, the J end lost 7 bases, and 14 bases lay between the germline ends. Germline CDR1 reads SGDLS; CDR2 reads YYNGEE. The CDR3 is made up of 13 amino acids. The full variable domain, with the rest looked up from reference TRBV9 and TRBJ2-5, is DSGVTQTPKHLITATGQRVTLRCSPRSGDLSVYWYQQSLDQGLQFLIQYYNGEERAKGNILERFSAQQFPDLHSELNLSSLELGDSALYFCASSKGSQGTQYFGPGTRLLVL.